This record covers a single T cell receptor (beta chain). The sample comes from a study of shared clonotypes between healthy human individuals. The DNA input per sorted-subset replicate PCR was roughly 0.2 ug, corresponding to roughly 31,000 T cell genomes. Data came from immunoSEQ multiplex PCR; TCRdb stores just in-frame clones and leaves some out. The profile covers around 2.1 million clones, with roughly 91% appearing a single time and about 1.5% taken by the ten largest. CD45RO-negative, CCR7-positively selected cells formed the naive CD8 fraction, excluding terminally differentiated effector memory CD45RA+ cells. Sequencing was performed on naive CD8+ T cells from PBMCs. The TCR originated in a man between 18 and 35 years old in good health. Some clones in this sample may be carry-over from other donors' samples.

The CDR3 bases are TGCAGCGTGCTGACTGGACAGTCCTACGAGCAGTACTTC. Amino acids: CSVLTGQSYEQYF. The gene calls are TRBV29-1 and TRBJ2-7; possible D gene TRBD1, 6 bases. This CDR3 spans 13 amino acids. Trimming shortened V by 6 bases and J by 1 base, and 13 bases separated the two germline ends. The germline gives CDR1 SQVTM, CDR2 ANQGSEA.